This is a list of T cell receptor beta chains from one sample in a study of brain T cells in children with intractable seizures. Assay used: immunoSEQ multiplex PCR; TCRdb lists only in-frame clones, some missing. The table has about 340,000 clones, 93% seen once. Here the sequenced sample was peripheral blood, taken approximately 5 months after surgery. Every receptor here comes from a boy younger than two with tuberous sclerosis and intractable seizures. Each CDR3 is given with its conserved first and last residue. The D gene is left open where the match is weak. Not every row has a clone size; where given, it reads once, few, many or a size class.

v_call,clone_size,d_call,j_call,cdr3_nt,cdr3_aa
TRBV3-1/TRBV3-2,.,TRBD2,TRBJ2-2,TGTGCCAGCAGCCGGGCGGGAGGGCCTTGGGAGCTGTTTTTT,CASSRAGGPWELFF
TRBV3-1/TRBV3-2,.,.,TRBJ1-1,TGTGCCAGCAGCCAAGACTTAACAGGATGGGGACTTACTGAAGCTTTCTTT,CASSQDLTGWGLTEAFF
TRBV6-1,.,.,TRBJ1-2,TGTGCCAGCAGTGAAGTGGTGGCGGAGGGAAGCTATGGCTACACCTTC,CASSEVVAEGSYGYTF
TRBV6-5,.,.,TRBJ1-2,TGTGCCAGCAGACCACGGAGGGACCAGAGTGGCTACACCTTC,CASRPRRDQSGYTF
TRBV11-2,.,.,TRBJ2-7,TGTGCCAGCAGCTTGCTTGATGGTACGAGCTCCTACGAGCAGTACTTC,CASSLLDGTSSYEQYF
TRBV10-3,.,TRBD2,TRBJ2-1,TGTGCCATCAGATTAGCGGGAGGGTATGCTGAGCAGTTCTTC,CAIRLAGGYAEQFF
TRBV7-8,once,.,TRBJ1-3,TGTGCCAGCAGCTTAGACCGAATATGGGGGTATCCCACCGCATCTGGAAACACCATATATTTT,CASSLDRIWGYPTASGNTIYF
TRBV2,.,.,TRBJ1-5,TGTGCCAGCAGAGACGCCTATGACAGGTTAGGGAACAATCAGCCCCAGCATTTT,CASRDAYDRLGNNQPQHF
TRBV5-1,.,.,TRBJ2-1,TGCGCCAGCAGCTTTGAGACTGGCAATGAGCAGTTCTTC,CASSFETGNEQFF
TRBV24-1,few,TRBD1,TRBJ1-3,TGTGCCACCGGCCAAACAGGGGTAGGAAACACCATATATTTT,CATGQTGVGNTIYF
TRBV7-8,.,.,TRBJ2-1,TGTGCCAGCAGCTTAGGTTCGCCAGGGCTAAATGAGCAGTTCTTC,CASSLGSPGLNEQFF
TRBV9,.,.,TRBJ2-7,TGTGCCAGCAGCGATGGGACGGCCTACGAGCAGTACTTC,CASSDGTAYEQYF
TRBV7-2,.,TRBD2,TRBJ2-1,TGTGCCAGCAGCTTATTTCCTAGCGGGAGGGTAGGACAGTTCTTC,CASSLFPSGRVGQFF
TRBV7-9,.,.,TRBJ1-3,TGTGCCAGCAGCTTAGTCGGACTGACCGACTCTGGAAACACCATATATTTT,CASSLVGLTDSGNTIYF
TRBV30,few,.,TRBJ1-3,TGTGCCTGGAGTATAGGAAGTAGTGGAAACACCATATATTTT,CAWSIGSSGNTIYF
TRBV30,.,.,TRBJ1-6,TGTGCCTGGATAGCAGGGGAGCGGTCACCCCTCCACTTT,CAWIAGERSPLHF
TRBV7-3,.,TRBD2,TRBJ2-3,TGTGCCAGCAGCCTAACGGGCGGGGGGGCCAGGGATACGCAGTATTTT,CASSLTGGGARDTQYF
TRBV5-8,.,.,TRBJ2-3,TGTGCCAGCAGCTTTTTTTTCCGGGGGCCTAGCACAGATACGCAGTATTTT,CASSFFFRGPSTDTQYF
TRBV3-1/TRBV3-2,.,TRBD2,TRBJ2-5,TGTGCCAGCAGCCAGGGACTAGCGGGCCAAGAGACCCAGTACTTC,CASSQGLAGQETQYF
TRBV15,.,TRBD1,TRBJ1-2,TGTGCCACCAGCACCGGGACAGGGGGCGGCTATGGCTACACCTTC,CATSTGTGGGYGYTF
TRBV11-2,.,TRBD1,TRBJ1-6,TGTGCCAGCAGCTTAGAGGCCGGGACAGTCAATTCACCCCTCCACTTT,CASSLEAGTVNSPLHF
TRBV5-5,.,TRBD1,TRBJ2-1,TGTGCCAGCAGCCGGGACAGGCGCAACAATGAGCAGTTCTTC,CASSRDRRNNEQFF
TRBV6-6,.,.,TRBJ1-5,TGTGCCAGCAAACCCGCGGACTTCAATCAGCCCCAGCATTTT,CASKPADFNQPQHF
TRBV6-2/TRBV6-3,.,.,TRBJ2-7,TGTGCCAGCAGTTATAGTGTTTACGAGCAGTACTTC,CASSYSVYEQYF